This T cell receptor beta chain was obtained from a study of blood T cell repertoires in COVID-19. The repertoire was sequenced with immunoSEQ multiplex PCR; TCRdb's copy has only in-frame clones and lacks some. The profile shows roughly 180,000 clones, about 85% of them singletons. The CDR3 is 15 residues long. Germline CDR1 is LNHDA and CDR2 is SQIVND (reference sequence). The V end lost 8 bases, the J end lost 3 bases, and 17 bases lay between the germline ends. This TCR came from a woman aged 45-59 years with COVID-19, enrolled during active disease. The chain carries TRBV19 and TRBJ1-5, with D perhaps matching TRBD1 (6 bases). Sequenced sample: peripheral blood. Written as DNA, the CDR3 is TGTGCCAGTGGTTCATCTGGGGGCCTCAATCAGCCCCAGCATTTT. Its protein is CASGSSGGLNQPQHF.